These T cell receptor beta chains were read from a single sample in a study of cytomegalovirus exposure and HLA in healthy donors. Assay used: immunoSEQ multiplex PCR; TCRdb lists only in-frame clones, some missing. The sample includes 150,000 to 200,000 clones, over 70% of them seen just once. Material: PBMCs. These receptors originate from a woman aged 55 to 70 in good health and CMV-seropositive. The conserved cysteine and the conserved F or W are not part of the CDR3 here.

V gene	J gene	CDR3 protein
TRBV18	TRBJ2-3	ASSGGLAGGGA
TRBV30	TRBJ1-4	AWSVSGTATNEKLF
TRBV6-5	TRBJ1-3	ASTRTGDSLNTIY
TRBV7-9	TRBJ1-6	ASTLDNNNSPLH
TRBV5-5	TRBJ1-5	ASSLADRTNQPQH
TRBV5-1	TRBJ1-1	ASSGGQGASAF
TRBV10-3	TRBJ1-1	AISSTGDNTEAF
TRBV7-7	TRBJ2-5	ASSRDLRKETQY
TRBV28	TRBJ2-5	ASRAGGQETQY
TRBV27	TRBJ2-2	ASSPQGGGTGELF
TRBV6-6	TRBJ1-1	ASGLNLGTGNTEAF
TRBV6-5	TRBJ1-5	ASSYSQGGQPQH
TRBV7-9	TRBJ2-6	ASSSAREFSGANVLT
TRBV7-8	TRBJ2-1	ASSIPGLAAHNEQF
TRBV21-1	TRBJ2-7	ASSKERGTGVDEQY
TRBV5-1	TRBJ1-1	ASSLGENTEAF
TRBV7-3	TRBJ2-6	ASSLRGGRGLGANVLT
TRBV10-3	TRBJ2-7	AITIAGGPSYEQY
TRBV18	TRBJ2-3	ASSPTAEPQY
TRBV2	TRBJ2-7	ASNGLRSSYEQY
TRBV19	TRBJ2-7	ASSLRPEGYEQY
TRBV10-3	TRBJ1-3	ALTGDLSGNTIY
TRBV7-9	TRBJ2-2	ASSPRVRRLAGELF
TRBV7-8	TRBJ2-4	ASSLAGDAKNSQY
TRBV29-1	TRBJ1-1	SAGQENTEAF
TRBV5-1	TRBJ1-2	ASSEDRANYGYT
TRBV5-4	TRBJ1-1	ASSPKTGEGTEAF
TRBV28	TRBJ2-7	ASSSSYEQY
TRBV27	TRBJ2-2	ASSLFSGRNTGELF
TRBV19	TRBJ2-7	ASRLQGTLAGGHSYEQY
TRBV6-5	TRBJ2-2	ASSHGTAGTGELF
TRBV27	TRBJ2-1	ASKLAGIYNEQF
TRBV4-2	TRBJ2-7	ASSQGGNNYEQY
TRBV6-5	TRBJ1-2	ASSYSGTSSRYT
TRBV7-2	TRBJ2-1	ASSSAQGRYNEQF
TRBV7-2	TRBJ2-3	ASSFLRATDTQY
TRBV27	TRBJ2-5	ASSFRVGETQY
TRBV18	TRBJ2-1	ASSLAGTRSLNEQF
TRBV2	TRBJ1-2	ASSVREGNYGYT
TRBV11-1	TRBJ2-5	ASSFGSGGQETQY
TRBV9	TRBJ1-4	ASSVGAAYGNEKLF
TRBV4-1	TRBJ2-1	ASIPGLAGVNSYNEQF
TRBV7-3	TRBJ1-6	ASSLTRTGDLIPYNSPLH
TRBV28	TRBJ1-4	ASSRGKLF
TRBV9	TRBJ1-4	ASSAGGQGVSTNEKLF
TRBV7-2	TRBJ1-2	ASSHLGGSTYGYT
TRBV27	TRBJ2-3	ASSLSIGLGDTQY
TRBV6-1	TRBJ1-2	ASSEGTANYGYT
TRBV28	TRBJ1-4	ASTQGINEKLF
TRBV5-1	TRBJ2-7	ASSLPGAYEQY
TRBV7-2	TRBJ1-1	ASSSQGSPEAF
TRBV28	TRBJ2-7	ASRPAGTSGLYEQY
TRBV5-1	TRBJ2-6	ASSLGTASGANGLT
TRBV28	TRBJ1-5	ASRGQGEGQPQH
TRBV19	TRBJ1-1	ASQGQGARNTEAF
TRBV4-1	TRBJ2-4	ASSQPPPGQGNIQY
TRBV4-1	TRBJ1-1	ASSQPGGTEAF